The rows below give T cell receptor beta chains drawn from one sample of a study of blood T cell repertoires in COVID-19. Clones were sequenced by immunoSEQ multiplex PCR, and TCRdb holds only the in-frame ones, with some missing. The sample gives some 50,000 clones, approximately 87% of which show up once; around 10% is in the top ten. The sequenced material came from peripheral blood. These receptors came from a human donor in a cohort sampled during active COVID-19. Each CDR3 is given without its conserved first and last residue. Each record gives: V gene, J gene, CDR3 protein.

>TRBV7-9|TRBJ2-3
ASSSGQGATDTQY
>TRBV27|TRBJ2-5
ASARQGASTRTQY
>TRBV4-1|TRBJ2-3
ASSQSGGASTDTQY
>TRBV9|TRBJ2-7
ASSGQGFHEQY
>TRBV18|TRBJ2-6
ASSEDMGGANVLT
>TRBV2|TRBJ2-3
ASSEGAVRTDTQY
>TRBV18|TRBJ2-7
ASSPQTGGEQY
>TRBV21-1|TRBJ1-2
ASSKESLRCGTGGGNYGYT
>TRBV2|TRBJ2-5
ASRRGAQY
>TRBV18|TRBJ1-4
ASSPPTGPREKLF
>TRBV10-2|TRBJ2-2
AGGPGGENTGELF
>TRBV7-8|TRBJ2-3
ASSPRRSGGTDTQY
>TRBV29-1|TRBJ1-1
SVEGLIEAF
>TRBV6-5|TRBJ1-2
ASSSDRTGNYGYT